These 31 T cell receptor beta chains originate from one sample sequenced in a study of CD8 T cells in Susac syndrome. cDNA came from 0.5 to 1 ug RNA primed by random hexamers. Each CDR3 protein is one row after TCRdb ran MiXCR on the immunoSEQ multiplex PCR reads. The sample holds just over 300,000 distinct CDR3 sequences, approximately 90% seen once. Source material: CD4+ T cells from PBMCs. These receptors came from a human donor with multiple sclerosis.

The chain carries TRBV6-2 or TRBV6-3 and TRBJ1-1; maybe TRBD1 (6 bases). Between the trimmed V and J ends, which lost 6 bases and 7 bases, there was a span of 24 bases. Germline V gives CDR1 MNHEY, CDR2 SVGEGT. This CDR3 spans 16 amino acids. The CDR3 loop is CASSSEVGQKTLEAFF. As DNA, the CDR3 is TGTGCCAGCAGCTCTGAAGTAGGACAGAAAACACTTGAAGCTTTCTTT.

The chain recombines TRBV11-2 with TRBJ1-2, with D perhaps TRBD1 (6 bases). This CDR3 has 14 residues. V dropped 5 bases and J dropped 8 bases, with 18 bases sitting between them. Germline-derived CDR1 and CDR2 are SGHAT and FQNNGV. CDR3 sequence: CASSPRAGGGGYTF. For the CDR3, the DNA is TGTGCCAGCAGCCCCCGAGCGGGGGGCGGAGGCTACACCTTC.

This chain links TRBV27 with TRBJ2-4; TRBD1 agrees at 9 bases. Germline assignment: CDR1 MNHEY and CDR2 SMNVEV (reference sequence). Trimming removed 4 bases from V and 6 bases from J; junction bases left unmatched: 10. This CDR3 has 16 amino acids. The chain's CDR3 is CASSSAGTGKPNIQYF. For the CDR3, the DNA is TGTGCCAGCAGTTCCGCCGGGACAGGGAAACCAAACATTCAGTACTTC.

This clonotype was observed once. The rearrangement uses TRBV20-1 and TRBJ2-3; 7 bases fit TRBD2. This CDR3 contains 16 residues. Trimming cost V 0 bases and J 2 bases; bases outside gene matches: 8. The V gene's germline CDR1 is DFQATT and CDR2 SNEGSKA (reference sequence). The CDR3 region has the DNA TGCAGTGCTAGAGATCGGCTAGCGGCCTTCACAGATACGCAGTATTTT. Amino acid sequence: CSARDRLAAFTDTQYF.

The chain employs TRBV9 and TRBJ1-1, with unresolved D. The CDR3 extends over 14 amino acids. Germline CDR1 and CDR2: SGDLS and YYNGEE. V was clipped by 2 bases and J by 4 bases, with 12 bases between them. In DNA, the CDR3 is TGTGCCAGCAGCGTGATTCAGAGACCCACTGAAGCTTTCTTT. Encoded protein: CASSVIQRPTEAFF.

This clonotype was observed once. The genes are TRBV4-3 and TRBJ1-2; maybe TRBD1 (5 bases). Trimming left V 0 bases short and J 8 bases short, with 16 bases between. The CDR3 spans 15 residues. The germline V gene encodes CDR1 LGHNA and CDR2 YSLEER. The DNA of the CDR3 is TGCGCCAGCAGCCAAGATTGGCAGGGAAGGAGAGGCTACACCTTC. This encodes CASSQDWQGRRGYTF.

The rearrangement links TRBV7-9 to TRBJ2-3; D unclear. V lost 2 bases to trimming and J lost 2 bases, with 20 bases between them. The CDR3 sequence is 18 residues long. Germline V gene data show CDR1 as SEHNR and CDR2 as FQNEAQ (reference sequence). As DNA, the CDR3 is TGTGCCAGCAGCTTATCATTCTCGGTAGGCAGACTCACAGATACGCAGTATTTT. Translating gives CASSLSFSVGRLTDTQYF. The entire variable domain, with the rest obtained from reference TRBV7-9 and TRBJ2-3, is as follows: DTGVSQNPRHKITKRGQNVTFRCDPISEHNRLYWYRQTLGQGPEFLTYFQNEAQLEKSRLLSDRFSAERPKGSFSTLEIQRTEQGDSAMYLCASSLSFSVGRLTDTQYFGPGTRLTVL.

CDR3: CASSQSQTGSFYGYTF. CDR3 DNA: TGTGCCAGCAGCCAAAGTCAGACAGGCTCTTTCTATGGCTACACCTTC. The chain uses TRBV3-1 and TRBJ1-2, with D perhaps matching TRBD1 (6 bases). The CDR3 consists of 16 residues. CDR1 is LGHDT, CDR2 YNNKEL, per germline (reference sequence). Trimming took 2 bases from V and 4 from J, leaving 17 bases between them.

V and J are TRBV7-9 and TRBJ2-7, with a tentative D call TRBD1 (6 bases). Germline CDR1 reads SEHNR; CDR2 reads FQNEAQ (reference sequence). The CDR3 is 14 amino acids. The V end was cut by 1 base, the J end by 2 bases, with 9 bases between. Here the CDR3 DNA reads TGTGCCAGCAGCTTAGGACAGGCCGCCTACGAGCAGTACTTC. It encodes CASSLGQAAYEQYF.

V is TRBV10-2 and J is TRBJ2-1, with D possibly TRBD1 on 5 matching bases. Trimming left V 0 bases short and J 11 bases short, with 11 bases between. Germline loops: CDR1 WSHSY, CDR2 SAAADI. The CDR3 loop spans 13 amino acids. The CDR3 loop is CASSESRTSQQFF. For the CDR3, the DNA is TGCGCCAGCAGTGAGTCGAGGACATCCCAGCAGTTCTTC.

The chain has TRBV5-5 and TRBJ1-5, with TRBD1 as a possible D gene (5 bases). This CDR3 region has 14 residues. Germline assignment: CDR1 SGHKS and CDR2 YYEKEE (reference sequence). The V end lost 1 base, the J end lost 7 bases, and 12 bases lay between the germline ends. The CDR3 bases are TGTGCCAGCAGCTTGCTAGGGGCATACCAGCCCCAGCATTTT. Amino acids: CASSLLGAYQPQHF.

The J gene is TRBJ2-6, the V gene TRBV29-1; no clear D gene. V was trimmed by 4 bases and J by 0 bases, leaving 4 bases between them. In germline, CDR1 is SQVTM, CDR2 ANQGSEA. This CDR3 region has 13 residues. The chain's CDR3 is CSVGTSGANVLTF. The DNA for the CDR3 is TGCAGCGTTGGTACCTCTGGGGCCAACGTCCTGACTTTC.

The chain carries TRBV19 and TRBJ2-1; D is undetermined. Trimming pared 0 bases from V and 2 bases from J, leaving 8 bases between. The CDR3 has 15 amino acids. Looked up from germline, CDR1 is LNHDA and CDR2 is SQIVND (reference sequence). CDR3 sequence: CASSIEARAYNEQFF. The CDR3, as DNA: TGTGCCAGTAGTATAGAGGCCCGGGCCTACAATGAGCAGTTCTTC.

This chain joins TRBV19 and TRBJ1-2; possibly TRBD1 for D (5 bases). V lost 5 bases, J lost 4 bases, and 23 bases lay in between. This CDR3 spans 17 amino acids. CDR1 is LNHDA, CDR2 SQIVND, per germline (reference sequence). The CDR3 region has the DNA TGTGCCAGTAGTCCGCAAACCGGGGACTCAAGCCCCTATGGCTACACCTTC. Its protein product is CASSPQTGDSSPYGYTF. Combining the CDR3 with reference TRBV19 and TRBJ1-2 gives the whole variable domain DGGITQSPKYLFRKEGQNVTLSCEQNLNHDAMYWYRQDPGQGLRLIYYSQIVNDFQKGDIAEGYSVSREKKESFPLTVTSAQKNPTAFYLCASSPQTGDSSPYGYTFGSGTRLTVV.

The chain is built from TRBV3-1 and TRBJ1-1; D call uncertain. The germline V gene has CDR1 LGHDT and CDR2 YNNKEL (reference sequence). V lost 0 bases and J 3 bases, leaving 5 bases between the germline ends. The CDR3 loop spans 13 amino acids. This CDR3 is CASSQERYTEAFF. For the CDR3, the DNA is TGTGCCAGCAGCCAAGAGAGGTACACTGAAGCTTTCTTT.

CDR3 region: CASSLRLQGYGYTF. The CDR3 DNA follows: TGCGCCAGCAGCTTGCGGTTACAGGGCTATGGCTACACCTTC. The J gene is TRBJ1-2, the V gene TRBV5-1, with D possibly TRBD1 on 6 matching bases. The CDR3 contains 14 residues. V shed 1 base and J shed 4 bases, with 11 bases lying between them. Germline V gene data show CDR1 as SGHRS and CDR2 as YFSETQ.

The rearrangement links TRBV20-1 to TRBJ1-1; TRBD1 matches at 9 bases. V lost 1 base, J lost 6 bases, and 9 bases stayed unmatched. CDR1 is DFQATT, CDR2 SNEGSKA, per germline (reference sequence). This CDR3 contains 15 residues. The CDR3 DNA is TGCAGTGCTAGAGGGCCCGGACAGGGGAGGGCTGAAGCTTTCTTT. It encodes CSARGPGQGRAEAFF.

This chain uses TRBV4-1 with TRBJ1-4, with D possibly being TRBD1 (6 bases). V was pared by 2 bases and J by 8 bases, with 12 bases between. CDR1 is MGHRA, CDR2 YSYEKL, per germline. This CDR3 contains 14 residues. In DNA, the CDR3 is TGCGCCAGCAGCCAACCTGGACAGCTGGAAAAACTGTTTTTT. This encodes CASSQPGQLEKLFF.

The CDR3 bases are TGCGCCAGCAGTGAACTTCAGGGGCGCGAAGCTTTCTTT. Its translation is CASSELQGREAFF. The chain is built from TRBV10-1 and TRBJ1-1, with D maybe TRBD1 (6 bases). Trimming took off 3 bases at V and 8 bases at J, with 13 bases between the two ends. The CDR3 covers 13 residues. The germline V gene encodes CDR1 WNHNN and CDR2 SYGVQD (reference sequence).

The chain is built from TRBV9 and TRBJ2-2; TRBD1 aligns across 8 bases. Germline CDR1 and CDR2: SGDLS and YYNGEE. The V gene end was trimmed by 3 bases and the J gene end by 4 bases; junction bases not matched to a gene: 8. CDR3 size: 16 residues. The CDR3 protein is CASSAVQGALTGELFF. The CDR3 DNA follows: TGTGCCAGCAGCGCTGTCCAGGGGGCGCTCACCGGGGAGCTGTTTTTT.

V gene TRBV18 combines with J gene TRBJ2-2; D perhaps matches TRBD2 (6 bases). Trimming pared 6 bases from V and 0 bases from J, leaving 11 bases between. The CDR3 contains 15 residues. The germline CDR1 and CDR2 sequences are KGHSH and LQKENI. The CDR3 protein is CASSRDPANTGELFF. The CDR3 DNA is TGTGCCAGCTCGCGGGACCCTGCGAACACCGGGGAGCTGTTTTTT.

The V call is TRBV3-1, the J call TRBJ1-2, with unresolved D. CDR3 length equals 14 residues. Trimming left V 1 base short and J 4 bases short, with 10 bases between. Germline lookup yields CDR1 LGHDT and CDR2 YNNKEL (reference sequence). CDR3 protein: CASSQGRSFYGYTF. CDR3 DNA: TGTGCCAGCAGCCAAGGGCGGAGCTTCTATGGCTACACCTTC.

This clonotype has more than one count but fewer than ten. V and J are TRBV2 and TRBJ2-7; D may be TRBD1 (6 bases). Trimming stripped 8 bases from V and 2 bases from J, with 7 bases between. CDR3 length equals 11 residues. The germline CDR1 and CDR2 sequences are SNHLY and FYNNEI. The CDR3 loop is CASRQAYEQYF. DNA of the CDR3: TGTGCCAGCCGACAGGCCTACGAGCAGTACTTC.

This rearrangement joins TRBV30 to TRBJ1-5; D unclear. From germline, CDR1 is GTSNPN and CDR2 SVGIG (reference sequence). Trimming removed 3 bases at V and 1 base at J, with 7 bases between. The CDR3 is 13 residues long. CDR3 in DNA: TGTGCCTGGAGGAGTAGGAGCAATCAGCCCCAGCATTTT. Its translation is CAWRSRSNQPQHF.

This chain connects TRBV4-3 to TRBJ2-1; the match to TRBD2 covers 9 bases. This CDR3 comprises 17 residues. Losses at the gene ends were 4 bases for V and 7 bases for J; bases not matched to a gene: 14. Germline V gives CDR1 LGHNA, CDR2 YSLEER. Here the CDR3 DNA reads TGCGCCAGCAGCCCCATGGGGCGGGAGGGCCAAGGGAATGAGCAGTTCTTC. Protein product: CASSPMGREGQGNEQFF.

J is TRBJ2-1 and V is TRBV4-3; possible D gene TRBD1, 6 bases. This CDR3 region has 14 residues. Germline CDR1 and CDR2: LGHNA and YSLEER. Trimming pared 0 bases from V and 12 bases from J, leaving 15 bases between. The CDR3 region is CASSQDWNRGWQFF. In nucleotides, the CDR3 is TGCGCCAGCAGCCAAGATTGGAATAGGGGGTGGCAGTTCTTC.

The CDR3 DNA reads TGTGCCAGCAGCTCGAACATCCTTGGGGCCAACGTCCTGACTTTC. This sequence encodes CASSSNILGANVLTF. J is TRBJ2-6 and V is TRBV7-3; D is uncertain. This CDR3 spans 15 amino acids. In germline, CDR1 is SGHTA, CDR2 FQGTGA. V was trimmed by 4 bases and J by 3 bases, leaving 10 bases between them. The whole variable domain, filled in from reference TRBV7-3 and TRBJ2-6, reads GAGVSQTPSNKVTEKGKYVELRCDPISGHTALYWYRQSLGQGPEFLIYFQGTGAADDSGLPNDRFFAVRPEGSVSTLKIQRTERGDSAVYLCASSSNILGANVLTFGAGSRLTVL.

This chain connects TRBV7-6 to TRBJ2-3; TRBD1 matches at 7 bases. V shed 7 bases and J 2 bases; nucleotides not matched to a gene: 9. The CDR3 totals 15 residues. Per germline, CDR1 SGHVS and CDR2 FNYEAQ. DNA of the CDR3: TGTGCCAGCAAGAGGGCAGGGGGAGTCACAGATACGCAGTATTTT. This translates into CASKRAGGVTDTQYF.

The chain uses TRBV29-1 and TRBJ2-3; D gene uncertain. From germline, CDR1 is SQVTM and CDR2 ANQGSEA. The CDR3 consists of 15 residues. V lost 2 bases to trimming and J lost 0 bases, with 12 bases between them. The CDR3 DNA reads TGCAGCGTTGAAAGTAGCTCCCCTAGCACAGATACGCAGTATTTT. As protein: CSVESSSPSTDTQYF.

The J gene is TRBJ1-1, the V gene TRBV12-5; 10 bases line up with TRBD1. J lost 0 bases, V lost 2 bases, and 18 bases had no gene match. The CDR3 contains 21 residues. Germline CDR1 and CDR2: LGHNT and FRNRAP. The CDR3: CASGLRVLTGGDETMNTEAFF. The CDR3 DNA sequence: TGTGCTAGTGGTTTGAGAGTTCTGACAGGGGGCGATGAAACGATGAACACTGAAGCTTTCTTT.

This rearrangement joins TRBV20-1 to TRBJ2-7; D gene ambiguous. The V end lost 1 base, the J end lost 2 bases, and 3 bases lay between the germline ends. The CDR3 spans 11 residues. CDR1 is DFQATT, CDR2 SNEGSKA, per germline (reference sequence). The CDR3 reads CSARGAYEQYF. The CDR3 nucleotides are TGCAGTGCTAGAGGGGCCTACGAGCAGTACTTC.